These 10 T cell receptor beta chains share one sample of origin, sequenced in a study of breast tumors, draining lymph nodes, adjacent tissues. MiXCR, applied by TCRdb to the multiplex PCR reads, yields one record per CDR3 protein. This repertoire shows approximately 15,000 distinct CDR3 sequences, about 56% found once; its top ten account for 25% to 35%. The material sequenced was tumor-adjacent breast tissue. Every receptor here comes from a female donor with breast cancer. Some clones in this sample may be carry-over from other donors' samples.

This clonotype is classed as medium-sized. The DNA of the CDR3 is TGTGCCAGCAGCGTAGGTGCGGACGGCAACTATGGCTACACCTTC. Translation gives CASSVGADGNYGYTF. The J gene is TRBJ1-2, the V gene TRBV9; D call uncertain. The CDR3 has 15 residues. The germline V and J ends were trimmed by 0 bases and 2 bases, with 11 bases remaining between them. Germline V gene sequence: CDR1 SGDLS, CDR2 YYNGEE.

This clonotype was counted many times. The chain couples TRBV20-1 to TRBJ1-1; D unresolved. Germline CDR1 DFQATT, CDR2 SNEGSKA (reference sequence). V gave up 6 bases and J gave up 11 bases, with 19 bases separating them. This CDR3 has 12 residues. In DNA form, the CDR3 reads TGCAGTGCCCTACCGGGCAACCTGAGGGCTTTCTTT. Its protein product is CSALPGNLRAFF.

By proportion, this clonotype is medium-sized. The genes are TRBV7-3 and TRBJ2-2; D gene unclear. CDR3 length: 14 residues. Trimming stripped 3 bases from V and 7 bases from J, with 12 bases between. CDR1 and CDR2 (germline): SGHTA, FQGTGA. CDR3 DNA sequence: TGTGCCAGCAGCTTTCAAGGGCCTGGCGGGGAGCTGTTTTTT. This gives the protein CASSFQGPGGELFF.

By sample share, this clonotype is medium-sized (0.01 to 0.1%). The chain carries TRBV7-2 and TRBJ1-4; D remains unclear. V lost 1 base to trimming and J lost 8 bases, with 11 bases between them. Germline V gene lookup returns CDR1 SGHTA and CDR2 FQGNSA. This CDR3 region has 14 residues. CDR3: CASSLGQYLEKLFF. CDR3 coding DNA: TGTGCCAGCAGCTTAGGGCAATATCTGGAAAAACTGTTTTTT.

In this sample, this clonotype turned up once. The chain uses TRBV27 and TRBJ1-4; weak D call: TRBD1 (5 bases). Germline V CDR1 and CDR2: MNHEY, SMNVEV (reference sequence). The length of the CDR3 is 13 residues. V was trimmed by 3 bases and J by 8 bases, leaving 10 bases between them. CDR3 sequence (DNA): TGTGCCAGCAGTTTCGAAGGGGAGGAAAAACTGTTTTTT. It specifies CASSFEGEEKLFF.

The gene calls are TRBV20-1 and TRBJ1-4; 10 positions match TRBD1. Germline CDR1 is DFQATT and CDR2 is SNEGSKA (reference sequence). The CDR3 extends over 14 amino acids. J was trimmed by 8 bases and V by 0 bases; bases with no gene match: 3. CDR3 sequence (DNA): TGCAGTGCTAGAGATGAGGGACAGGGGGAAAAACTGTTTTTT. Protein product: CSARDEGQGEKLFF.

The chain employs TRBV20-1 and TRBJ2-3, with TRBD2 matching 9 bases. The CDR3 contains 15 residues. J was trimmed by 6 bases and V by 1 base; bases with no gene match: 8. CDR1 DFQATT and CDR2 SNEGSKA come from the germline V gene (reference sequence). The CDR3 coding sequence is TGCAGTGCTAGAGTCTTAGCGGGAGTCATGGATACGCAGTATTTT. Its protein is CSARVLAGVMDTQYF.

This clonotype was detected ten times or more. A much bigger clone sits one base away, suggesting this may be a read error. V and J are TRBV20-1 and TRBJ2-7; TRBD1 matches at 8 bases. Germline values: CDR1 DFQATT, CDR2 SNEGSKA (reference sequence). The CDR3 consists of 14 residues. Trimming at V came to 4 bases and at J to 6 bases, leaving 11 bases not matched to a gene. The DNA for the CDR3 is TGCAGTGCTACGGAGGGACAGGAGCCTTCCGAGCAGTACTTC. This encodes CSATEGQEPSEQYF.

This rearrangement joins TRBV29-1 to TRBJ2-5; TRBD2 agrees at 10 bases. The CDR3 has 16 amino acids. Germline loops: CDR1 SQVTM, CDR2 ANQGSEA. Trimming removed 7 bases from V and 6 bases from J; junction bases left unmatched: 17. In nucleotides, the CDR3 is TGCAGCGCCTCAGGGGTAAGCGGGAGGGCTCGGAAGACCCAGTACTTC. As protein: CSASGVSGRARKTQYF.

This chain uses TRBV20-1 with TRBJ2-5; 9 nucleotides align to TRBD1. The germline V gene has CDR1 DFQATT and CDR2 SNEGSKA (reference sequence). The ends lost 0 bases at V and 9 bases at J; junction bases unmatched: 11. CDR3 length equals 15 residues. In DNA, the CDR3 is TGCAGTGCTAGAGATCCCGGGACAGGGAGTCGGTCCCAGTACTTC. It codes for CSARDPGTGSRSQYF.